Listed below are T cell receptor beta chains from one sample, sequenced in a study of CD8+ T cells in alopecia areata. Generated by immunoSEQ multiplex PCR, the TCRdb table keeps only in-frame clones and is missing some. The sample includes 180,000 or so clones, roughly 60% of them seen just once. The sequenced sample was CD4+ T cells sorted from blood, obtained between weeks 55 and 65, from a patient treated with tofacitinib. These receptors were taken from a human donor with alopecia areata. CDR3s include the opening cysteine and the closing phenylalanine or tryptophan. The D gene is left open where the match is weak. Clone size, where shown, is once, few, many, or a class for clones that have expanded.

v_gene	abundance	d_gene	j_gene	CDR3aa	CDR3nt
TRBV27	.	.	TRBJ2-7	CASSLQGGYEQYF	TGTGCCAGCAGTCTACAGGGAGGGTACGAGCAGTACTTC
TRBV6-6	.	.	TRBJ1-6	CASSYEDRYNSPLHF	TGTGCCAGCAGTTACGAGGACAGATATAATTCACCCCTCCACTTT
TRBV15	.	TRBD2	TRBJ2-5	CATSRGRTSGAWEETQYF	TGTGCCACCAGCAGAGGTCGAACTAGCGGGGCGTGGGAAGAGACCCAGTACTTC
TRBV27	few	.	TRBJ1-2	CASKPGPDRHYGYTF	TGTGCCAGCAAACCCGGGCCCGACCGCCACTATGGCTACACCTTC
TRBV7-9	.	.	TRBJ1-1	CASSLGTFTEAFF	TGTGCCAGCAGCTTAGGGACATTCACTGAAGCTTTCTTT
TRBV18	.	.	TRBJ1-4	CASSFGGTNEKLFF	TGTGCCAGCTCATTCGGGGGAACTAATGAAAAACTGTTTTTT
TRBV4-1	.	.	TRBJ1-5	CASSQDQGLRNQPQHF	TGCGCCAGCAGCCAAGACCAGGGGTTAAGAAATCAGCCCCAGCATTTT
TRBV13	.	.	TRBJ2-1	CASSPRAFGNEQFF	TGTGCCAGCAGCCCCCGGGCATTTGGCAATGAGCAGTTCTTC
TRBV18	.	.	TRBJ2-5	CASSPVGANQETQYF	TGTGCCAGCTCACCGGTGGGAGCGAATCAAGAGACCCAGTACTTC
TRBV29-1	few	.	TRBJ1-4	CSVEDGGAGEKLFF	TGCAGCGTTGAAGACGGAGGGGCAGGGGAAAAACTGTTTTTT
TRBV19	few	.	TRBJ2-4	CATRHQGENIQYF	TGTGCCACTCGACACCAGGGTGAGAACATTCAGTACTTC
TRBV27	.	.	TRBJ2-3	CASSRPATDTQYF	TGTGCCAGCAGTAGACCAGCCACAGATACGCAGTATTTT
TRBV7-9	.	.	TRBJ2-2	CASSFKNTGELFF	TGTGCCAGCAGCTTCAAGAACACCGGGGAGCTGTTTTTT
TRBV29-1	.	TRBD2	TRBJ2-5	CSVGGAIGETQYF	TGCAGCGTCGGGGGGGCAATAGGGGAGACCCAGTACTTC
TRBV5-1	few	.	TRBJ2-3	CASSLGRGDTQYF	TGCGCCAGCAGCTTGGGCAGGGGCGATACGCAGTATTTT
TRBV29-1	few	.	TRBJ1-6	CSVRLDTNNSPLHF	TGCAGCGTCCGTTTAGACACTAATAATTCACCCCTCCACTTT
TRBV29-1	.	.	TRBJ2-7	CSVEQGSQAYEQYF	TGCAGCGTTGAACAGGGATCTCAAGCCTACGAGCAGTACTTC
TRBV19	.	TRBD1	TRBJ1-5	CASSIGGGFSNQPQHF	TGTGCCAGTAGTATCGGAGGGGGCTTTAGCAATCAGCCCCAGCATTTT
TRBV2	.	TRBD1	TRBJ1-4	CASSTDRVGEKLFF	TGTGCCAGCAGCACCGACAGGGTGGGGGAAAAACTGTTTTTT
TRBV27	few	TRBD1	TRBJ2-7	CASSRDRDREYF	TGTGCCAGCAGTCGGGACCGGGACAGGGAGTACTTC
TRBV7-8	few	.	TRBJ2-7	CASSLSGPYEQYF	TGTGCCAGCAGCTTATCCGGCCCCTACGAGCAGTACTTC
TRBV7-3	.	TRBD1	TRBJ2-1	CASSLGQAYEQFF	TGTGCCAGCAGCTTAGGACAGGCCTATGAGCAGTTCTTC
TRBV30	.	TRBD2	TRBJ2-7	CAWSLGGVYEQYF	TGTGCCTGGAGCCTGGGGGGGGTCTACGAGCAGTACTTC
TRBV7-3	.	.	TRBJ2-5	CASSPGRPPETQYF	TGTGCCAGCAGCCCGGGGAGGCCGCCCGAGACCCAGTACTTC
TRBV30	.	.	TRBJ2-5	CAWSMGRETQYF	TGTGCCTGGAGTATGGGGAGAGAGACCCAGTACTTC
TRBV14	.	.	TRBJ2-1	CASSQDRVGQFF	TGTGCCAGCAGCCAGGACCGGGTAGGGCAGTTCTTC
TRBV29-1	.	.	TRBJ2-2	CSVGGNTGELFF	TGCAGCGTTGGTGGTAACACCGGGGAGCTGTTTTTT
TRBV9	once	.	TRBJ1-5	CASSPGDQPQHF	TGTGCCAGCAGCCCAGGGGATCAGCCCCAGCATTTT
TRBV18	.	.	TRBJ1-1	CASSPPRTDNTEAFF	TGTGCCAGCTCACCACCAAGGACAGACAACACTGAAGCTTTCTTT